This section outlines one T cell receptor beta chain sequence together with its context. These data are taken from a study of T cells in tumors after PD-1 blockade. V lost 4 bases to trimming and J lost 7 bases, with 9 bases between them. The CDR3 extends over 12 amino acids. The germline CDR1 and CDR2 sequences are MGHRA and YSYEKL. Using immunoSEQ multiplex PCR, the repertoire was profiled, and TCRdb retains in-frame clones only, with some absent. The sample has 15,000 to 20,000 clones, 81% seen once. The specimen was PBMCs, collected after anti-PD-1 therapy. The chain has TRBV4-1 and TRBJ2-3, with D possibly TRBD1 on 6 matching bases. This TCR was recovered from a human donor with advanced basal cell or squamous cell carcinoma (not recorded which). CDR3 bases: TGCGCCAGCAGCCCACAGGGTAATACGCAGTATTTT. Its protein is CASSPQGNTQYF.